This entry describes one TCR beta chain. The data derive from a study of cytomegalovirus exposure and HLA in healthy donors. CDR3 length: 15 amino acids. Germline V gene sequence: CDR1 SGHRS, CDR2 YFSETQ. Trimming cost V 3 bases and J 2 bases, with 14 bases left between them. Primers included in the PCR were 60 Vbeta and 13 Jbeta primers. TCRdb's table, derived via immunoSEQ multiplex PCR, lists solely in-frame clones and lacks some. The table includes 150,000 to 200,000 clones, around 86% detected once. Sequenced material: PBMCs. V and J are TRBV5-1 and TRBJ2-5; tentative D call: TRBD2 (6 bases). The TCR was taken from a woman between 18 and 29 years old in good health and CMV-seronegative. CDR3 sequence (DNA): TGCGCCAGCAGCTCACCGGGGGTAGGGCAAGAGACCCAGTACTTC. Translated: CASSSPGVGQETQYF.